This T cell receptor beta chain was recovered during a study of shared clonotypes between healthy human individuals. Across the study: Serving as donors were two women and three men, whose ages spanned 18 to 49. General study points: Shared clonotypes across all four donors exceeded non-shared ones in generation probability. Limited genetic and exposure-history diversity came from having few donors.

Clones were read by immunoSEQ multiplex PCR, and TCRdb kept only the in-frame ones, dropping some. The profile shows over 2,000,000 clones, around 93% of them singletons. V gave up 3 bases and J gave up 4 bases; unmatched junction bases: 7. The CDR3 runs 16 residues. CD45RO-negative cells were positively selected for CCR7, leaving out terminally differentiated effector memory CD45RA+ cells. Every one of the donors was a Caucasian adult that lived in Nashville, Tennessee. Remarks on this clone: As yet, its antigen is unknown.

The sample taken for sequencing was naive CD8+ T cells from PBMCs. J is TRBJ1-5 and V is TRBV23-1, with 9 bases matching TRBD1. TRBV23-1 is sorted into the ORF group, with uncertain function. This sequence originates from a young man in good health. Some clones in this sample may be carry-over from other donors' samples. The CDR3: CASSHPTGGRNQPQHF. For the CDR3, the DNA is TGCGCCAGCAGTCACCCGACAGGGGGGCGGAATCAGCCCCAGCATTTT.